What follows are 27 T cell receptor beta chains derived from one specimen sequenced in a study of CD8+CD57+ T cells in acquired aplastic anemia (dated by TCRdb to 2017 to 2018). For sequencing, an Illumina HiSeq 2000 was employed. Profiling of TCR beta VDJ combinations and CDR3 sequences used genomic DNA as the template. TCRdb cleaned the public reads at Q25 with fastp, built clones with MiXCR and kept in-frame beta chains. CDR3 protein duplicates are merged, each entry listing the most common genes and DNA. The sample table lists about 200,000 distinct CDR3 sequences, about 62% of them with a count of one. Roughly 50% of the sample goes to the ten largest clones. The patients picked for sequencing were ones in whom flow cytometry had shown an expansion of CD8+CD57+ cells. Sequencing was carried out using sorted CD4+, CD8+, or CD8+CD57+ T cells (not recorded which) from PBMCs. The source of these receptors is a human donor with aplastic anemia.

The V and J genes are TRBV14 and TRBJ1-6; perhaps TRBD1 as D (5 bases). CDR3 length equals 16 residues. Germline V gene lookup returns CDR1 SGHDN and CDR2 FVKESK. V dropped 0 bases and J dropped 4 bases, with 10 bases sitting between them. The CDR3, as DNA: TGTGCCAGCAGCCAAGATCAGGGCGAGTATAATTCACCCCTCCACTTT. It translates to CASSQDQGEYNSPLHF.

The chain carries TRBV7-2 and TRBJ1-5, with a possible D match to TRBD1 (6 bases). CDR3 length: 15 residues. Germline V gene sequence: CDR1 SGHTA, CDR2 FQGNSA. V gave up 3 bases and J gave up 6 bases, with 15 bases separating them. The CDR3 sequence: CASSFGAGVGQPQHF. In nucleotides, the CDR3 is TGTGCCAGCAGCTTTGGCGCAGGGGTGGGTCAGCCCCAGCATTTT.

The chain has TRBV20-1 and TRBJ2-7; either TRBD1 or TRBD2 may supply D (5 bases each). V was cut by 5 bases and J by 4 bases, with 15 bases left in between. This CDR3 has 13 amino acids. The V gene's germline CDR1 is DFQATT and CDR2 SNEGSKA (reference sequence). The CDR3 sequence is CSASGTGFYEQYF. DNA for the CDR3: TGCAGTGCTTCCGGGACGGGATTTTACGAGCAGTACTTC.

The count of this clonotype is one. This sequence joins TRBV11-1 and TRBJ1-5; the D is unclear. Trimming took 3 bases from V and 7 from J, leaving 7 bases between them. The CDR3 is 12 amino acids. Germline V lookup: CDR1 SGHAT, CDR2 FQDESV (reference sequence). The CDR3 nucleotides are TGTGCCAGCAGCTTCCTCAGCCAGCCCCAGCATTTT. This sequence encodes CASSFLSQPQHF. Looking up the rest from reference TRBV11-1 and TRBJ1-5 gives the full variable domain: EAEVAQSPRYKITEKSQAVAFWCDPISGHATLYWYRQILGQGPELLVQFQDESVVDDSQLPKDRFSAERLKGVDSTLKIQPAELGDSAMYLCASSFLSQPQHFGDGTRLSIL.

The chain links TRBV24-1 to TRBJ2-5; D unresolved. The V gene lost 1 base and the J gene lost 2 bases, with 13 bases spanning the gap. CDR1 KGHDR and CDR2 SFDVKD come from the germline V gene. The CDR3 runs 16 residues. As DNA, the CDR3 is TGTGCCACCAGTGATTTTGGTCTTCTCCGGCAAGAGACCCAGTACTTC. Amino acids: CATSDFGLLRQETQYF.

In nucleotides, the CDR3 is TGCGCCAGCAGCTTAACCGGCCATGAGCAGTTCTTC. This translates into CASSLTGHEQFF. The V call is TRBV5-1, the J call TRBJ2-1; D gene ambiguous. V was clipped by 2 bases and J by 8 bases, with 8 bases between them. CDR3 size: 12 residues. The germline V gene has CDR1 SGHRS and CDR2 YFSETQ.

This clonotype was seen more than once but under ten times. The J gene is TRBJ1-4, the V gene TRBV25-1; maybe TRBD1 (6 bases). V gave up 2 bases and J gave up 3 bases, with 16 bases separating them. Looked up from germline, CDR1 is MGHDK and CDR2 is SYGVNS. The CDR3 runs 17 residues. Here the CDR3 reads CASSERRGADANEKLFF. CDR3 nucleotides: TGTGCCAGCAGTGAAAGGCGGGGGGCTGACGCTAATGAAAAACTGTTTTTT.

The rearrangement links TRBV20-1 to TRBJ2-2; TRBD1 might be the D (5 bases). From germline, CDR1 is DFQATT and CDR2 SNEGSKA (reference sequence). Trimming took 6 bases from V and 1 from J, leaving 12 bases between them. The CDR3 sequence is 14 residues long. CDR3 loop: CSARRQGNTGELFF. CDR3 DNA sequence: TGCAGTGCCAGACGGCAGGGGAACACCGGGGAGCTGTTTTTT.

V and J are TRBV7-6 and TRBJ1-1; D gene uncertain. The V and J ends lost 2 bases and 6 bases respectively, with 10 bases between them. Germline loops: CDR1 SGHVS, CDR2 FNYEAQ. The CDR3 runs to 13 residues. CDR3 coding DNA: TGTGCCAGCAGCTTATTGGCCGGGGCTGAAGCTTTCTTT. Amino acids: CASSLLAGAEAFF.

This clonotype has a single count. This chain joins TRBV29-1 and TRBJ1-2; no firm D call. Germline assignment: CDR1 SQVTM and CDR2 ANQGSEA. V lost 7 bases and J 4 bases, leaving 16 bases between the germline ends. The CDR3 totals 13 residues. The CDR3 sequence is CSDKSLTGYGYTF. As DNA, the CDR3 is TGCAGCGACAAATCCTTGACGGGCTATGGCTACACCTTC.

The chain couples TRBV24-1 to TRBJ2-7; TRBD2 matches 13 bases. The CDR3 consists of 15 residues. CDR1 and CDR2 from the germline V gene are KGHDR and SFDVKD. Trimming took 4 bases from V and 4 from J; bases not matched to a gene: 3. Written as DNA, the CDR3 is TGTGCCACCAGTGACGGGACTAGCGGGATATACGAGCAGTACTTC. Translated, it gives CATSDGTSGIYEQYF.

J is TRBJ2-5 and V is TRBV5-6; 7 bases are shared with TRBD2. CDR1 and CDR2 from the germline V gene are SGHDT and YYEEEE. The J segment lost 5 bases and the V segment lost 4 bases, leaving 14 bases of the junction unmatched. The CDR3 has 16 amino acids. The CDR3 protein is CASSGAGEGRMETQYF. For the CDR3, the DNA is TGTGCCAGCAGCGGGGCCGGGGAGGGTAGGATGGAGACCCAGTACTTC.

The chain couples TRBV29-1 to TRBJ2-5; 11 nucleotides line up with TRBD1. The J segment lost 4 bases and the V segment lost 4 bases, leaving 2 bases of the junction unmatched. The CDR3 contains 13 residues. Germline-derived CDR1 and CDR2 are SQVTM and ANQGSEA. The CDR3 DNA follows: TGCAGCGTTGGGACAGGGGGCCGAGAGACCCAGTACTTC. Protein product: CSVGTGGRETQYF.

The rearrangement uses TRBV7-9 and TRBJ1-3; maybe TRBD1 (5 bases). CDR1 is SEHNR, CDR2 FQNEAQ, per germline (reference sequence). With 5 bases removed from V and 3 bases from J, the gap between germline ends came to 8 bases. The CDR3 has 13 residues. Here the CDR3 DNA reads TGTGCCAGCAGCAGGGGCAATGGAAACACCATATATTTT. This codes for CASSRGNGNTIYF.

V gene TRBV20-1 combines with J gene TRBJ1-2; unclear D gene. CDR1 and CDR2 (germline): DFQATT, SNEGSKA (reference sequence). The CDR3 sequence is 14 residues long. Trimming stripped 7 bases from V and 2 bases from J, with 17 bases between. The CDR3 coding sequence is TGCAGTGGGGTATCCATCGGTGAGAACTATGGCTACACCTTC. Translated: CSGVSIGENYGYTF.

This chain connects TRBV7-2 to TRBJ2-7, with D maybe TRBD2 (5 bases). This CDR3 has 13 amino acids. V was trimmed by 1 base and J by 5 bases, leaving 9 bases between them. CDR1 is SGHTA and CDR2 is FQGNSA in the germline V gene. CDR3 protein: CASSLDLGDEQYF. DNA of the CDR3: TGTGCCAGCAGCTTAGATCTCGGGGACGAGCAGTACTTC.

Written as DNA, the CDR3 is TGTGCCACCAGTGACCCCGGACAGTCGGAGGGTGGCTACACCTTC. Translation gives CATSDPGQSEGGYTF. This chain uses TRBV24-1 with TRBJ1-2, with D perhaps matching TRBD1 (6 bases). V was pared by 4 bases and J by 7 bases, with 18 bases between. The CDR3 is made up of 15 amino acids. CDR1 is KGHDR, CDR2 SFDVKD, per germline.

This clonotype was found many times. The V and J genes are TRBV24-1 and TRBJ2-4, with TRBD2 identical over 12 bases. This CDR3 comprises 18 residues. Germline values: CDR1 KGHDR, CDR2 SFDVKD. V trimming: 3 bases; J trimming: 1 base; junction bases outside the gene matches: 6. This CDR3 reads CATSDTTSGGLAKNIQYF. In nucleotides, the CDR3 is TGTGCCACCAGTGATACTACTAGCGGGGGGCTGGCCAAAAACATTCAGTACTTC.

The genes are TRBV2 and TRBJ2-7; 11 bases are shared with TRBD2. The V and J ends lost 8 bases and 6 bases, in that order; junction bases with no gene match: 9. The CDR3 contains 14 residues. Germline CDR1 SNHLY, CDR2 FYNNEI. The CDR3 sequence is CASGGTSGLTEQYF. The CDR3 DNA reads as TGTGCCAGCGGTGGGACTAGCGGACTGACCGAGCAGTACTTC.

This chain uses TRBV7-3 with TRBJ2-7, with a weak D call TRBD2 (6 bases). The CDR3 extends over 14 amino acids. In germline, CDR1 is SGHTA, CDR2 FQGTGA. V shed 6 bases and J shed 4 bases, with 16 bases lying between them. The CDR3 reads CASRKKTSLYEQYF. The CDR3 DNA follows: TGTGCCAGCAGGAAAAAGACTAGTTTGTACGAGCAGTACTTC.

The genes are TRBV15 and TRBJ2-7; 9 bases agree with TRBD1. The trim removed 6 bases at V and 7 bases at J, leaving 19 bases unmatched. The CDR3 runs 17 residues. Germline V gene data show CDR1 as LNHNV and CDR2 as YYDKDF (reference sequence). CDR3: CATREGGLTGGLEEQYF. CDR3 sequence (DNA): TGTGCCACCAGAGAGGGGGGCTTGACAGGGGGTCTGGAGGAGCAGTACTTC.

The V call is TRBV5-1, the J call TRBJ1-1; the D is unclear. Per germline, CDR1 SGHRS and CDR2 YFSETQ. This CDR3 spans 13 amino acids. The V and J ends lost 4 bases and 4 bases respectively, with 11 bases between them. The CDR3 coding sequence is TGCGCCAGCAGCGAACTTCGGGGCACTGAAGCTTTCTTT. Protein sequence: CASSELRGTEAFF.

This clonotype occurred once. The chain has TRBV7-9 and TRBJ1-1, with a weak D call TRBD1 (6 bases). V was shortened by 5 bases and J by 1 base, with 17 bases between the two germline ends. Germline V gene sequence: CDR1 SEHNR, CDR2 FQNEAQ (reference sequence). The CDR3 has 16 amino acids. The CDR3 sequence is CASSPLWGQKNTEAFF. The CDR3 DNA reads as TGTGCCAGCAGCCCCCTCTGGGGGCAGAAGAACACTGAAGCTTTCTTT.

This clonotype was picked up one time. The rearrangement joins TRBV10-3 to TRBJ2-7, with a weak D call TRBD2 (6 bases). CDR1 ENHRY and CDR2 SYGVKD come from the germline V gene. The CDR3 length is 13 residues. The V end was cut by 10 bases, the J end by 3 bases, with 16 bases between. CDR3 sequence reads: CASNWDGSYEQYF. Here the CDR3 DNA reads TGTGCCAGCAATTGGGACGGGAGCTACGAGCAGTACTTC.

V is TRBV2 and J is TRBJ1-2; no definite D call. Trimming shortened V by 7 bases and J by 0 bases, and 24 bases separated the two germline ends. The CDR3 has 18 residues. In germline, CDR1 is SNHLY, CDR2 FYNNEI. CDR3 sequence reads: CASTPPPGNRPANYGYTF. As DNA, the CDR3 is TGTGCCAGCACCCCACCTCCGGGTAACCGACCGGCTAACTATGGCTACACCTTC. The full variable domain, with the rest looked up from reference TRBV2 and TRBJ1-2, is EPEVTQTPSHQVTQMGQEVILRCVPISNHLYFYWYRQILGQKVEFLVSFYNNEISEKSEIFDDQFSVERPDGSNFTLKIRSTKLEDSAMYFCASTPPPGNRPANYGYTFGSGTRLTVV.

The chain recombines TRBV19 with TRBJ2-7; either TRBD1 or TRBD2 may supply D (5 bases each). The germline V gene has CDR1 LNHDA and CDR2 SQIVND (reference sequence). Trimming pared 3 bases from V and 3 bases from J, leaving 12 bases between. The CDR3 runs to 14 residues. In DNA form, the CDR3 reads TGTGCCAGTAGTATGGGGGTCGGGATCTACGAGCAGTACTTC. As protein: CASSMGVGIYEQYF.

The chain couples TRBV20-1 to TRBJ2-7; D might be TRBD1 (5 bases). This CDR3 is built from 12 residues. The germline V gene encodes CDR1 DFQATT and CDR2 SNEGSKA (reference sequence). V lost 0 bases, J lost 7 bases, and 10 bases lay in between. The DNA of the CDR3 is TGCAGTGCTAGAGAACAAGACAGAGAGCAGTACTTC. This gives the protein CSAREQDREQYF.